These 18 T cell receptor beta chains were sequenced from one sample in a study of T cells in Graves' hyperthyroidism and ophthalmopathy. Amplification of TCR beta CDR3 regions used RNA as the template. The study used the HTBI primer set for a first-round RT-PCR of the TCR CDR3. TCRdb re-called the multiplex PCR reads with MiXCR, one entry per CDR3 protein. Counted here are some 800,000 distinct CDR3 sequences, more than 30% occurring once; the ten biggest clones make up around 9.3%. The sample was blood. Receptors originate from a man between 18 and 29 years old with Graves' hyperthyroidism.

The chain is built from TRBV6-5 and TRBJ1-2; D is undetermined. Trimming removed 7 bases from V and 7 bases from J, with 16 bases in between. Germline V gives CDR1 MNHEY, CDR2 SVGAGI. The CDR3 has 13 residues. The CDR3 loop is CASIPSGGSGYTF. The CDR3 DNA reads TGTGCCAGCATCCCCTCGGGAGGGAGTGGCTACACCTTC.

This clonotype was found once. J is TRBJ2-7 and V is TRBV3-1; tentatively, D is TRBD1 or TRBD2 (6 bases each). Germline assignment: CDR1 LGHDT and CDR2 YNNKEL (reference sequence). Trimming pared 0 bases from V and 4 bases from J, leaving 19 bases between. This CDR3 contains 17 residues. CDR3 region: CASSQDWGQGGWYEQYF. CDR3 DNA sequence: TGTGCCAGCAGCCAAGATTGGGGACAAGGAGGGTGGTACGAGCAGTACTTC.

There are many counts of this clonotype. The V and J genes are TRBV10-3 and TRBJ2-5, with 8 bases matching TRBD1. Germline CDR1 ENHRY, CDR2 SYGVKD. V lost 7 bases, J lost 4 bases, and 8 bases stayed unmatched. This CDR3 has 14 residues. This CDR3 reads CAITPGQGGETQYF. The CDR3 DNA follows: TGTGCCATCACTCCCGGACAGGGCGGAGAGACCCAGTACTTC.

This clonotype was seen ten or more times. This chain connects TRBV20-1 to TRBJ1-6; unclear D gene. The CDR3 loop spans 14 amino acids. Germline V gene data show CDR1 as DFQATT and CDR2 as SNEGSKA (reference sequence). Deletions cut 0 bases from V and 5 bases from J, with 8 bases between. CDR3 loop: CSARDRQDNSPLHF. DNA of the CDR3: TGCAGTGCTAGAGATCGGCAGGATAATTCACCCCTCCACTTT.

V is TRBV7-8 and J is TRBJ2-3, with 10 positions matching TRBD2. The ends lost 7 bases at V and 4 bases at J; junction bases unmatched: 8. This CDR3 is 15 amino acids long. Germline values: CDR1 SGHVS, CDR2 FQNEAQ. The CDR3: CASIPSGSKSDTQYF. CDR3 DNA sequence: TGTGCCAGCATCCCTAGCGGGAGTAAGTCAGATACGCAGTATTTT.

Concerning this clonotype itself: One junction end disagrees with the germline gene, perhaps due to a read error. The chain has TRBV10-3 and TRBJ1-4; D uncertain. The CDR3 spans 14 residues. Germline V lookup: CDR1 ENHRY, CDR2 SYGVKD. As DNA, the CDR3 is TGTGCCATCAGTGATGAGGGCGGGAATGTAAAACTGTTTTTT. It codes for CAISDEGGNVKLFF.

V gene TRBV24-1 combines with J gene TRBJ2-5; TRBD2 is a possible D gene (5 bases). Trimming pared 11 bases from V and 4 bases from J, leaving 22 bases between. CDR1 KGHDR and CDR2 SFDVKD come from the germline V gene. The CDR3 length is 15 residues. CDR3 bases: TGTGCCAGCTCACCCCCCGGGAAGCAAAGAGAGACCCAGTACTTC. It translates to CASSPPGKQRETQYF.

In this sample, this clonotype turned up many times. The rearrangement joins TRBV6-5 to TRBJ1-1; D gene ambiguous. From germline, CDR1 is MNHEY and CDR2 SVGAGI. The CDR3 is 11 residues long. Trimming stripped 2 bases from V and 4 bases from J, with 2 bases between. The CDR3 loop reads CASSYGTEAFF. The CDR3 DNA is TGTGCCAGCAGTTACGGCACTGAAGCTTTCTTT.

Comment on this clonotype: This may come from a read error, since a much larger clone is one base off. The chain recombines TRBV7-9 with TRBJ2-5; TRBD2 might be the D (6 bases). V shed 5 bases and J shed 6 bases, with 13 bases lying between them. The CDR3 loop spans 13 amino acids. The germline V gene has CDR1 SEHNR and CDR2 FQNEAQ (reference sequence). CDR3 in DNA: TGTGCCAGCAGCCGGCCGGGGGTCCAGACCCAGTACTTC. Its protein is CASSRPGVQTQYF.

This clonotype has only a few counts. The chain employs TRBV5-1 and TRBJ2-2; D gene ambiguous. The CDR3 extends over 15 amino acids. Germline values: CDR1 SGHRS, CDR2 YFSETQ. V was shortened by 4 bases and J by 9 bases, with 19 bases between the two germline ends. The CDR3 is CASSRTADELRELFF. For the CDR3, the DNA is TGCGCCAGCAGCCGGACCGCGGACGAATTACGGGAGCTGTTTTTT.

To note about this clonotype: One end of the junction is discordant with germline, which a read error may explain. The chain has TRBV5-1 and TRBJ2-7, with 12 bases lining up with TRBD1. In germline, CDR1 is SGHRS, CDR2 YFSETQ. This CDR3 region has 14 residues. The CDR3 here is CASSLGQGAVEQYF. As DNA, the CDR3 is TGTGCCAGCAGCTTGGGACAGGGGGCCGTCGAGCAGTACTTC.

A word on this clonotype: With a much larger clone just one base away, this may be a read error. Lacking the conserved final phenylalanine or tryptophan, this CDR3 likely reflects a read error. The CDR3 loop is CASSWRYGYTI. In nucleotides, the CDR3 is TGTGCCAGTAGTTGGAGATATGGCTACACCATC. The chain uses TRBV19 and TRBJ1-2; D is unresolved. The germline gives CDR1 LNHDA, CDR2 SQIVND (reference sequence). The CDR3 is 11 residues long. V lost 5 bases, J lost 5 bases, and 6 bases lay in between.

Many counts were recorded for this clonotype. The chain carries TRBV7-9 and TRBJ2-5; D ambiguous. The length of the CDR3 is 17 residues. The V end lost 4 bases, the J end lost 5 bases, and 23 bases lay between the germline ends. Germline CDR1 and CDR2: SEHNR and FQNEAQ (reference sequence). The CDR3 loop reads CASSSPGSAVGWETQYF. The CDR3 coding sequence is TGTGCCAGCAGCTCACCTGGTTCAGCCGTTGGATGGGAGACCCAGTACTTC.

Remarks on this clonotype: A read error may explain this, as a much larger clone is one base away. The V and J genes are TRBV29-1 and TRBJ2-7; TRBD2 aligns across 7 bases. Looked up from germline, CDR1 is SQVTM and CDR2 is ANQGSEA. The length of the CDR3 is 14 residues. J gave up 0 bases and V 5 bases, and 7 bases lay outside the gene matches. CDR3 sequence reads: CSVRFGGGSYEQYF. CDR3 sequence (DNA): TGCAGCGTTCGATTTGGCGGGGGCTCCTACGAGCAGTACTTC.

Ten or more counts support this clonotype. CDR3 region: CSVDTGESKETQYF. The CDR3 DNA reads as TGCAGCGTTGATACGGGGGAATCGAAAGAGACCCAGTACTTC. The chain couples TRBV29-1 to TRBJ2-5; TRBD2 might be the D (6 bases). CDR3 length equals 14 residues. Trimming cost V 3 bases and J 3 bases, with 14 bases left between them. From germline, CDR1 is SQVTM and CDR2 ANQGSEA.

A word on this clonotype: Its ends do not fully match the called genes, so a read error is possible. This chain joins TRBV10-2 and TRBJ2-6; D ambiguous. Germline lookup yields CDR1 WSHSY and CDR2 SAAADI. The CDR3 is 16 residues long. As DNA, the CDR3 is TGTGCCAGCAGCACGATTATAATCTCTGGGGCCAACGTCCTGACTTTC. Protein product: CASSTIIISGANVLTF.

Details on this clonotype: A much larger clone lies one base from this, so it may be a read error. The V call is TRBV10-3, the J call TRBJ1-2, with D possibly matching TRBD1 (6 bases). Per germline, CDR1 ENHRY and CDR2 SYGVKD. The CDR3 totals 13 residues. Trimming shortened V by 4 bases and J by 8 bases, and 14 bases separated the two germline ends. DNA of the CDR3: TGTGCCATCAGTGGGACAGTAGGGCAAGGCTACACCTTC. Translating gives CAISGTVGQGYTF.

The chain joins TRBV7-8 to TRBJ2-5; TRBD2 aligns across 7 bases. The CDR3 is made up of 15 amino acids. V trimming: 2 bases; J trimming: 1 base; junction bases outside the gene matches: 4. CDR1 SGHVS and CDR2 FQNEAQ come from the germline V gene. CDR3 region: CASSLFGGTQETQYF. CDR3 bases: TGTGCCAGCAGCTTATTCGGGGGGACCCAAGAGACCCAGTACTTC.